These T cell receptor beta chains were read from a single sample in a study of shared clonotypes between healthy human individuals. TCRdb keeps only in-frame clones here, not all; method: immunoSEQ multiplex PCR. The sample contains about 610,000 clones, around 96% of which appear only once. The sequenced material came from naive CD8+ T cells sorted from blood. The receptors come from a woman aged 30 to 39 in good health. Each CDR3 is given with its conserved first and last residue. The order of the fields is J gene, D gene, clone size, V gene, CDR3 DNA, CDR3 protein. D genes are given only for firm matches. The size entry is marked missing in some rows and otherwise reads once, few, many or a size class.

j_call: TRBJ1-1; d_call: .; clone_size: .; v_call: TRBV5-8; cdr3_nt: TGTGCCAGCAGCCCTGAGATCCTGAACACTGAAGCTTTCTTT; cdr3_aa: CASSPEILNTEAFF
j_call: TRBJ2-1; d_call: TRBD2; clone_size: .; v_call: TRBV11-3; cdr3_nt: TGTGCCAGCAGCTTAGAGCTCACTAGCGGGAGCTACAATGAGCAGTTCTTC; cdr3_aa: CASSLELTSGSYNEQFF
j_call: TRBJ2-1; d_call: TRBD2; clone_size: .; v_call: TRBV14; cdr3_nt: TGTGCCAGCAGCCTTCGTGGACTAGCGGGGTCCTACAATGAGCAGTTCTTC; cdr3_aa: CASSLRGLAGSYNEQFF
j_call: TRBJ1-1; d_call: .; clone_size: .; v_call: TRBV28; cdr3_nt: TGTGCCAGCAGTTTACTGGGACATACTGAAGCTTTCTTT; cdr3_aa: CASSLLGHTEAFF
j_call: TRBJ1-4; d_call: .; clone_size: .; v_call: TRBV7-8; cdr3_nt: TGTGCCAGCAGCTTTGGGCCGCAGAGTGAAAAACTGTTTTTT; cdr3_aa: CASSFGPQSEKLFF
j_call: TRBJ1-5; d_call: .; clone_size: once; v_call: TRBV27; cdr3_nt: TGTGCCAGCAGTACATCAGGGTTCAATCAGCCCCAGCATTTT; cdr3_aa: CASSTSGFNQPQHF
j_call: TRBJ2-1; d_call: .; clone_size: .; v_call: TRBV19; cdr3_nt: TGTGCCAGTAGTATTGTCTTCGGGCTTGAGCAGTTCTTC; cdr3_aa: CASSIVFGLEQFF
j_call: TRBJ1-1; d_call: .; clone_size: .; v_call: TRBV21-1; cdr3_nt: TGTGCCAGCAGCAACTGGGACAGGGACACCTACACTGAAGCTTTCTTT; cdr3_aa: CASSNWDRDTYTEAFF
j_call: TRBJ2-5; d_call: TRBD2; clone_size: once; v_call: TRBV7-2; cdr3_nt: TGTGCCAGCAGTTCAGGACTAGCGGGAGAGGAGACCCAGTACTTC; cdr3_aa: CASSSGLAGEETQYF
j_call: TRBJ2-1; d_call: TRBD2; clone_size: .; v_call: TRBV18; cdr3_nt: TGTGCCAGCTCACCGGGTAGCGGGAGGGCCCCGGTCAATGAGCAGTTCTTC; cdr3_aa: CASSPGSGRAPVNEQFF
j_call: TRBJ2-7; d_call: .; clone_size: .; v_call: TRBV7-9; cdr3_nt: TGTGCCAGCAGCTTTGACAATAGGGCCGAGCAGTACTTC; cdr3_aa: CASSFDNRAEQYF
j_call: TRBJ1-2; d_call: .; clone_size: .; v_call: TRBV4-1; cdr3_nt: TGCGCCAGCAGCCAAGATCGGGGGGAGGTGGATGGCTACACCTTC; cdr3_aa: CASSQDRGEVDGYTF
j_call: TRBJ2-3; d_call: TRBD2; clone_size: .; v_call: TRBV29-1; cdr3_nt: TGCAGCGTTGAAGCTTCGGGGAGGGCAGATACGCAGTATTTT; cdr3_aa: CSVEASGRADTQYF
j_call: TRBJ2-1; d_call: .; clone_size: .; v_call: TRBV5-4; cdr3_nt: TGTGCCAGCAGCTTCAGGGTGGATGAGCAGTTCTTC; cdr3_aa: CASSFRVDEQFF
j_call: TRBJ2-7; d_call: .; clone_size: .; v_call: TRBV4-1; cdr3_nt: TGCGCCAGCAGCCCGAGGACGGATTACGAGCAGTACTTC; cdr3_aa: CASSPRTDYEQYF
j_call: TRBJ2-1; d_call: .; clone_size: .; v_call: TRBV2; cdr3_nt: TGTGCCAGCAGCCGCGACAGCTTCTCCTACAATGAGCAGTTCTTC; cdr3_aa: CASSRDSFSYNEQFF
j_call: TRBJ2-6; d_call: .; clone_size: once; v_call: TRBV29-1; cdr3_nt: TGCAGCGTTCGGGACAACTCTGGGGCCAACGTCCTGACTTTC; cdr3_aa: CSVRDNSGANVLTF
j_call: TRBJ1-1; d_call: .; clone_size: .; v_call: TRBV2; cdr3_nt: TGTGCCAGCACCATCCCTGGGGGAGTTGAAGCTTTCTTT; cdr3_aa: CASTIPGGVEAFF
j_call: TRBJ2-3; d_call: TRBD1; clone_size: once; v_call: TRBV5-1; cdr3_nt: TGCGCCAGCAGCTCGTCCGGGACAGGATGGGCAGATACGCAGTATTTT; cdr3_aa: CASSSSGTGWADTQYF
j_call: TRBJ2-7; d_call: TRBD2; clone_size: .; v_call: TRBV30; cdr3_nt: TGTGCCTGGAGTGAGCGGGAGAGGTTCGAGCAGTACTTC; cdr3_aa: CAWSERERFEQYF
j_call: TRBJ2-5; d_call: .; clone_size: .; v_call: TRBV18; cdr3_nt: TGTGCCAGCTCATACCAAGAGACCCAGTACTTC; cdr3_aa: CASSYQETQYF
j_call: TRBJ1-5; d_call: .; clone_size: .; v_call: TRBV19; cdr3_nt: TGTGCCAGTAGTATGGGCCGATATCAGCCCCAGCATTTT; cdr3_aa: CASSMGRYQPQHF
j_call: TRBJ2-7; d_call: TRBD2; clone_size: .; v_call: TRBV7-9; cdr3_nt: TGTGCCAGCAGCTTATATAGAGGGGGGACTAGCGACTACGAGCAGTACTTC; cdr3_aa: CASSLYRGGTSDYEQYF
j_call: TRBJ2-3; d_call: .; clone_size: .; v_call: TRBV27; cdr3_nt: TGTGCCAGCAGTTGGCCCTCGGATACGCAGTATTTT; cdr3_aa: CASSWPSDTQYF
j_call: TRBJ2-7; d_call: .; clone_size: once; v_call: TRBV28; cdr3_nt: TGTGCCAGCAGATCGGGACACAGCTACGAGCAGTACTTC; cdr3_aa: CASRSGHSYEQYF
j_call: TRBJ2-5; d_call: TRBD1; clone_size: .; v_call: TRBV5-6; cdr3_nt: TGTGCCAGCAGGGCTGAGGGGACAGGGGGCAAGACCCAGTACTTC; cdr3_aa: CASRAEGTGGKTQYF
j_call: TRBJ2-1; d_call: TRBD2; clone_size: .; v_call: TRBV11-2; cdr3_nt: TGTGCCAGCAGCTTAGTAGGCCAGTGGAGCGGGAGGCGCAATGAGCAGTTCTTC; cdr3_aa: CASSLVGQWSGRRNEQFF
j_call: TRBJ2-1; d_call: TRBD2; clone_size: .; v_call: TRBV5-1; cdr3_nt: TGCGCCAGCAGCTTGGGGGGGACTAGCTTCGATGAGCAGTTCTTC; cdr3_aa: CASSLGGTSFDEQFF
j_call: TRBJ2-7; d_call: TRBD2; clone_size: .; v_call: TRBV19; cdr3_nt: TGTGCCAGTAGTATTTGGACTAGCGGGAGAAACGAGCAGTACTTC; cdr3_aa: CASSIWTSGRNEQYF
j_call: TRBJ1-5; d_call: .; clone_size: .; v_call: TRBV30; cdr3_nt: TGTGCCTGGACCCAAGACCCACCCTATAGCAATCAGCCCCAGCATTTT; cdr3_aa: CAWTQDPPYSNQPQHF
j_call: TRBJ1-1; d_call: .; clone_size: .; v_call: TRBV11-2; cdr3_nt: TGTGCCAGCAGCTTAACACTGAACACTGAAGCTTTCTTT; cdr3_aa: CASSLTLNTEAFF
j_call: TRBJ2-7; d_call: .; clone_size: .; v_call: TRBV11-2; cdr3_nt: TGTGCCAGCGGGGGGCAGGCATCCTACGAGCAGTACTTC; cdr3_aa: CASGGQASYEQYF
j_call: TRBJ2-7; d_call: TRBD2; clone_size: .; v_call: TRBV11-2; cdr3_nt: TGTGCCACCACCCCGCCAGCGGGGGCCTACGAGCAGTACTTC; cdr3_aa: CATTPPAGAYEQYF
j_call: TRBJ1-4; d_call: .; clone_size: .; v_call: TRBV29-1; cdr3_nt: TGCAGCGTTAATCGGGGGAGGGATAATGAAAAACTGTTTTTT; cdr3_aa: CSVNRGRDNEKLFF
j_call: TRBJ2-3; d_call: .; clone_size: once; v_call: TRBV10-3; cdr3_nt: TGTGCCATCAGTCCCGGTTCTGCCACAGATACGCAGTATTTT; cdr3_aa: CAISPGSATDTQYF
j_call: TRBJ2-3; d_call: .; clone_size: .; v_call: TRBV10-2; cdr3_nt: TGCGCCAGCAGTGATTTCCCGTTTGGCACGCAGTATTTT; cdr3_aa: CASSDFPFGTQYF
j_call: TRBJ2-7; d_call: TRBD2; clone_size: .; v_call: TRBV9; cdr3_nt: TGTGCCAGCAGCGCCTCTTCCTTAGCGGGCGGGCTTCACGAGCAGTACTTC; cdr3_aa: CASSASSLAGGLHEQYF
j_call: TRBJ2-7; d_call: .; clone_size: .; v_call: TRBV6-1; cdr3_nt: TGTGCCAGCAGAGAGGGGCTAACCTACGAGCAGTACTTC; cdr3_aa: CASREGLTYEQYF
j_call: TRBJ1-1; d_call: .; clone_size: .; v_call: TRBV4-1; cdr3_nt: TGCGCCAGCAGCCAAGATGAGGTAGGGGTGCGAGCTTTCTTT; cdr3_aa: CASSQDEVGVRAFF
j_call: TRBJ2-7; d_call: TRBD2; clone_size: .; v_call: TRBV28; cdr3_nt: TGTGCCAGCAGTTTCTCCGGGACTAGCGGGAGTCGGTCCTACGAGCAGTACTTC; cdr3_aa: CASSFSGTSGSRSYEQYF
j_call: TRBJ1-2; d_call: .; clone_size: .; v_call: TRBV29-1; cdr3_nt: TGCAGCGTGCCCCCTGGCAGCTCGTCGGGCTATGGCTACACCTTC; cdr3_aa: CSVPPGSSSGYGYTF
j_call: TRBJ2-1; d_call: TRBD2; clone_size: once; v_call: TRBV19; cdr3_nt: TGTGCCAGTAGTATAGGGACTAGCGGAGGTTATGAGCAGTTCTTC; cdr3_aa: CASSIGTSGGYEQFF
j_call: TRBJ2-7; d_call: .; clone_size: .; v_call: TRBV9; cdr3_nt: TGTGCCAGCAGCCATCATGATAGCCGGGACACTAGCTCCTACGAGCAGTACTTC; cdr3_aa: CASSHHDSRDTSSYEQYF
j_call: TRBJ2-7; d_call: TRBD1; clone_size: .; v_call: TRBV16; cdr3_nt: TGTGCCAGCAGCGCCCCGACAGGGAACGAGCAGTACTTC; cdr3_aa: CASSAPTGNEQYF
j_call: TRBJ2-1; d_call: .; clone_size: .; v_call: TRBV7-8; cdr3_nt: TGTGCCAGCAAGGTGGACCCCAGGAGCTACAATGAGCAGTTCTTC; cdr3_aa: CASKVDPRSYNEQFF
j_call: TRBJ2-2; d_call: TRBD2; clone_size: .; v_call: TRBV27; cdr3_nt: TGTGCCAGCAGTTTTCGACTAGCCCTAACCGGGGAGCTGTTTTTT; cdr3_aa: CASSFRLALTGELFF
j_call: TRBJ2-5; d_call: .; clone_size: .; v_call: TRBV21-1; cdr3_nt: TGTGCCAGCAGCAGCCCGGCGGGACAGGGGTTGGAAGAGACCCAGTACTTC; cdr3_aa: CASSSPAGQGLEETQYF
j_call: TRBJ2-1; d_call: TRBD2; clone_size: .; v_call: TRBV28; cdr3_nt: TGTGCCAGCAGTCCTAGCGGCAACTCCTACAATGAGCAGTTCTTC; cdr3_aa: CASSPSGNSYNEQFF
j_call: TRBJ2-7; d_call: .; clone_size: .; v_call: TRBV28; cdr3_nt: TGTGCCAGCAGTCAGACGGAGAACGAGCAGTACTTC; cdr3_aa: CASSQTENEQYF
j_call: TRBJ1-2; d_call: .; clone_size: once; v_call: TRBV10-3; cdr3_nt: TGTGCCATCAGTGCTCGCAGGGCCCAAAAAGGCTACACCTTC; cdr3_aa: CAISARRAQKGYTF
j_call: TRBJ2-1; d_call: .; clone_size: .; v_call: TRBV6-1; cdr3_nt: TGTGCCAGCAGTGAATCTTTGGATGAGCAGTTCTTC; cdr3_aa: CASSESLDEQFF
j_call: TRBJ2-7; d_call: .; clone_size: .; v_call: TRBV11-2; cdr3_nt: TGTGCCAGCAGCCCGGGGGGAGGGGGCTACGAGCAGTACTTC; cdr3_aa: CASSPGGGGYEQYF